Sequencing of this T cell receptor (beta chain) was carried out in a study of blood T cells in healthy people across ages. Then a second PCR, running about 6 to 11 cycles, was carried out with a sample-barcoded 5' primer and a J-beta primer mix. TCRdb passed the 5' RACE reads through MiXCR, listing each CDR3 protein once. The table records around 520,000 distinct CDR3 sequences, roughly a quarter of them present only once. Total RNA extraction produced at least 6 micrograms (per sample) for the study. Trimming took 5 bases from V and 6 from J; bases not matched to a gene: 8. The germline V gene encodes CDR1 SGHVS and CDR2 FQNEAQ. CDR3 length equals 14 residues. The sample was also reused in another study, on T cells of mothers and their children. Turning to that study: Within related and unrelated pairs, thymic selection shapes TCR recombination output in a similar way. Mother-child pairs who were related displayed a slightly higher overlap than unrelated pairs, a difference that was non-significant.

This clonotype was sampled from a boy between 2 and 10 years old in good health. The chain is built from TRBV7-8 and TRBJ2-3, with 7 bases aligning to TRBD1. The sequenced sample consisted of blood. Here the CDR3 reads CASSPTGFADTQYF. CDR3 sequence (DNA): TGTGCCAGCAGCCCGACAGGGTTTGCCGATACGCAGTATTTT.